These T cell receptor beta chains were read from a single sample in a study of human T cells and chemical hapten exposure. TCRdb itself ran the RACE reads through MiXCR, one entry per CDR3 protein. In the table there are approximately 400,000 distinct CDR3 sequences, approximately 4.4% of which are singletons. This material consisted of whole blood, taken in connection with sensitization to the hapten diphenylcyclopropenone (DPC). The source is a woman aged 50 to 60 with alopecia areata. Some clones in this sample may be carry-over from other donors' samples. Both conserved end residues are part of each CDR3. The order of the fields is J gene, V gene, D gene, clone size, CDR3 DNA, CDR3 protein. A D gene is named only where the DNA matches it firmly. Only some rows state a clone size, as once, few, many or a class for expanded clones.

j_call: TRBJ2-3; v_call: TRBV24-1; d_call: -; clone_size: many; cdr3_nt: TGTGCCACCAGGGACGCAGGGACGGGAGATACGCAGTATTTT; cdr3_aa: CATRDAGTGDTQYF
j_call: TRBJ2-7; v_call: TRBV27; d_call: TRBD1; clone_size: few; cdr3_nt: TGTGCCAGCAGTTCGGGACAGAGGGGTATGGAGCAGTACTTC; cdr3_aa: CASSSGQRGMEQYF
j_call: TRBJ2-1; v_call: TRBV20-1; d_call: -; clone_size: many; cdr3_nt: TGCAGTGCTACCAACTACCTAACCTACAATGAGCAGTTCTTC; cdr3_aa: CSATNYLTYNEQFF
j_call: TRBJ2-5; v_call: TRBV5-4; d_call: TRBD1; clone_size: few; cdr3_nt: TGTGCCAGCAGCCTCTCCCGGGACAGGGGCCAAGAGACCCAGTACTTC; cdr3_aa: CASSLSRDRGQETQYF
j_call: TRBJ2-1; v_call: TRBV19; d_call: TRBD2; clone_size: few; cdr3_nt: TGTGCCAGTGGAAAATTACTAGCGGAATACAATGAGCAGTTCTTC; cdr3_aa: CASGKLLAEYNEQFF
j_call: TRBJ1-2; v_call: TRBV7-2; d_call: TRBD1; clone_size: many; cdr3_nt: TGTGCCAGCAGCCTCTTCGGGGGACAGAATGCTAACTATGGCTACACCTTC; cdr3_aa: CASSLFGGQNANYGYTF
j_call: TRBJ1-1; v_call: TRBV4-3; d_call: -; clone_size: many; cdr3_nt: TGCGCCAGCAGCCAAGATACAGGGACTGAAGCTTTCTTT; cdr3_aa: CASSQDTGTEAFF
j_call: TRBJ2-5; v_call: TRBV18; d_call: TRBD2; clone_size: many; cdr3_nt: TGTGCCAGCTCACCACTTATGGCGGGAGGCCAAGAGACCCAGTACTTC; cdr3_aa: CASSPLMAGGQETQYF
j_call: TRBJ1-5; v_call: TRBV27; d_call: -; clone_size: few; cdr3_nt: TGTGCCAGCAGTAACATGGGAGGCAATCAGCCCCAGCATTTT; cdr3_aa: CASSNMGGNQPQHF
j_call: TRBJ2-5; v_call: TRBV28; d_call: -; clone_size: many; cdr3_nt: TGTGCCAGCAGCAAACTAGGGCGGGGGCCCGGACAGACCCAGTACTTC; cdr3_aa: CASSKLGRGPGQTQYF
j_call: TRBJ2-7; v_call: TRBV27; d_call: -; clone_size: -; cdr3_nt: TGTGCCAGCAGCCCTTACAGGAGTACCTACGAGCAGTACTTC; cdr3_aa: CASSPYRSTYEQYF
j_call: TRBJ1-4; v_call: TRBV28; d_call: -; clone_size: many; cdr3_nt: TGTGCCAGTCAGGGGCGGCCCTTAGAAAAACTGTTTTTT; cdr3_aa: CASQGRPLEKLFF
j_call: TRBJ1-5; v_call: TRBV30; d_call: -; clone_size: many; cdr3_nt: TGTGCCTGGAGCACTCCCGGGACCGGTAAACATCAGCCCCAGCATTTT; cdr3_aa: CAWSTPGTGKHQPQHF
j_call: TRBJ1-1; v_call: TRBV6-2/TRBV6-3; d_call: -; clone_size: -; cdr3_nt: TGTGCCAGCAGTTCGTGGGAAGAGGCTTTCTTT; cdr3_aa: CASSSWEEAFF
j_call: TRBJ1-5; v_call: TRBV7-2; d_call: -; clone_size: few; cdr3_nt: TGTGCCAGCAGTCGTTGGGGAGGCAATCAGCCCCAGCATTTT; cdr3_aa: CASSRWGGNQPQHF
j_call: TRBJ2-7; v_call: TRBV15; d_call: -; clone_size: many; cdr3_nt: TGTGCCACCAGTAGGACGGGAAAAACCTCCTACGAGCAGTACTTC; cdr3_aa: CATSRTGKTSYEQYF
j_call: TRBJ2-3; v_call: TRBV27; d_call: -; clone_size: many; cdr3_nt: TGTGCCAGCAGTTTATCCATCGGGGTCCGCACAGATACGCAGTATTTT; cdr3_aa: CASSLSIGVRTDTQYF
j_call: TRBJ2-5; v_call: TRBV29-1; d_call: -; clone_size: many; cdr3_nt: TGCAGCGTTGACGGCCTGCACGGTTCCCCACAAGAGACCCAGTACTTC; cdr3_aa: CSVDGLHGSPQETQYF
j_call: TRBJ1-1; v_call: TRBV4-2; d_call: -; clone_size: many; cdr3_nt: TGTGCCAGCAGCCAAATTGTAGATTTTGCTGAAGCTTTCTTT; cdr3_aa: CASSQIVDFAEAFF
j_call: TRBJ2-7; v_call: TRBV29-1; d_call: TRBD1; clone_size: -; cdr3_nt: TGCAGCGTTGGGGACAGGGGATACGAGCAGTACTTC; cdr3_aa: CSVGDRGYEQYF
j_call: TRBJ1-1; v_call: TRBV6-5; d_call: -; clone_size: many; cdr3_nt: TGTGCCAGCAGTTACCGGGGGGGAGTTATGAACACTGAAGCTTTCTTT; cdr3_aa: CASSYRGGVMNTEAFF
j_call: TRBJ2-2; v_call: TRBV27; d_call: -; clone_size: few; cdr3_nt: TGTGCCAGCAGTTTTGGAGGTTCACCTCCGAACACCGGGGAGCTGTTTTTT; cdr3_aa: CASSFGGSPPNTGELFF
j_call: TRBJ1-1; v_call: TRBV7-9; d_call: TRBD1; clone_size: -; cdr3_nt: TGTGCCAGCAGCTTAGGCAGGACAGGGGACACTGAAGCTTTCTTT; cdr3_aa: CASSLGRTGDTEAFF
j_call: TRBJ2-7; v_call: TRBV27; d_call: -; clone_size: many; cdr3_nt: TGTGCCAGCAGTTTAACAGGTCCCAACGAGCAGTACTTC; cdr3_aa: CASSLTGPNEQYF
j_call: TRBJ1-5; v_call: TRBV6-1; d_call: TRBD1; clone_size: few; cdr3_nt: TGTGCCAGCAGAAGGACAGGGATGGGCAATCAGCCCCAGCATTTT; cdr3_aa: CASRRTGMGNQPQHF
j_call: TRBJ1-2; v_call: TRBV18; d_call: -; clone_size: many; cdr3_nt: TGTGCCAGCTCACCCGGGGTGGAGGCCTATGGCTACACCTTC; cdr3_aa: CASSPGVEAYGYTF
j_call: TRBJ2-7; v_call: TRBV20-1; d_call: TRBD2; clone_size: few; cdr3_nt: TGCAGTGCCCAACTAGCGCTTCAATCCTACGAGCAGTACTTC; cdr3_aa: CSAQLALQSYEQYF
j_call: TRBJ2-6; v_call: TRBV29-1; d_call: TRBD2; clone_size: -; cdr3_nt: TGCAGCGCCGCCGGGACTAGCGGAGAAACCTCCGGGGCCAACGTCCTGACTTTC; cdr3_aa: CSAAGTSGETSGANVLTF
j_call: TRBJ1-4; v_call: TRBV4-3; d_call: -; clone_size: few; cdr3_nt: TGCGCCAGCAGCCAAGCTCGGCTCCGGAATGAAAAACTGTTTTTT; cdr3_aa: CASSQARLRNEKLFF
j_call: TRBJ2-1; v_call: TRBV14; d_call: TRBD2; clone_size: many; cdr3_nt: TGTGCCAGCAGCCAAGCAAGCGGGAGACGGTACAATGAGCAGTTCTTC; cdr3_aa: CASSQASGRRYNEQFF
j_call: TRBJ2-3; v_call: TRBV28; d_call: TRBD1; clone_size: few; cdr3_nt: TGTGCCAGCGCCAGGGGGCACGGCACAGATACGCAGTATTTT; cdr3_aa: CASARGHGTDTQYF
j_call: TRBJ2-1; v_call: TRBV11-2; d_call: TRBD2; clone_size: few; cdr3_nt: TGTGCCAGCAGCTTAGGTAGCGGGGGATTGAATGAGCAGTTCTTC; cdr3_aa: CASSLGSGGLNEQFF
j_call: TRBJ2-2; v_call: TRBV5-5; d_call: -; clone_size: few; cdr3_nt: TGTGCCAGCAGCCGTGGCTCGGGGTCGAACACCGGGGAGCTGTTTTTT; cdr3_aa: CASSRGSGSNTGELFF
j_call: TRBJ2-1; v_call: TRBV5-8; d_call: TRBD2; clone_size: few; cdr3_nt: TGTGCCAGCAGCAGTGGAGCGGGAGTTTATGAGCAGTTCTTC; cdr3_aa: CASSSGAGVYEQFF
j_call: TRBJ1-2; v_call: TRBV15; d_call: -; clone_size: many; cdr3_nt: TGTGCCACCAGCAGAGGGGCAGGGGATGACTATGGCTACACCTTC; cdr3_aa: CATSRGAGDDYGYTF
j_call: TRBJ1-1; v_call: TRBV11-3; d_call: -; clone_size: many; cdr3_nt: TGTGCCAGCAGCTTAGACGGCCGATTGAACACTGAAGCTTTCTTT; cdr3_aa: CASSLDGRLNTEAFF
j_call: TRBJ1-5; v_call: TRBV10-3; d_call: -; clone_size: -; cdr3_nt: TGTGCCATCAGTGAGTCGACTCGGGGGGCGTTTCAGCCCCAGCATTTT; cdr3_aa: CAISESTRGAFQPQHF
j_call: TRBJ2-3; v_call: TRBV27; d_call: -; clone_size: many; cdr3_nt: TGTGCCACCCGGCAAGCGGTCCCAGATACGCAGTATTTT; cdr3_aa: CATRQAVPDTQYF
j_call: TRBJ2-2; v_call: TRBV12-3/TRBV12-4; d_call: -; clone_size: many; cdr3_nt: TGTGCCAGCGGGCCAGGCACCGGGGAGCTGTTTTTT; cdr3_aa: CASGPGTGELFF
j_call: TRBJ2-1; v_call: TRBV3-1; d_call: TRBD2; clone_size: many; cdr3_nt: TGTGCCAGCGCGGGACTAGCGGGAGACGGTGAGCAGTTCTTC; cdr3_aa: CASAGLAGDGEQFF
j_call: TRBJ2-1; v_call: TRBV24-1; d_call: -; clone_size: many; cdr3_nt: TGTGCCACCAGTCCAGGGGTCTACAATGAGCAGTTCTTC; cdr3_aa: CATSPGVYNEQFF
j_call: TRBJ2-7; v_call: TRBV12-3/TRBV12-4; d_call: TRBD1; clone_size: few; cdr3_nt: TGTGCCAGCAGTTTAAAAGATGAGGGACAGGGCATCCACGAGCAGTACTTC; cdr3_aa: CASSLKDEGQGIHEQYF
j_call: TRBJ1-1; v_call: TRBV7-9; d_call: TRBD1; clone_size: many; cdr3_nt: TGTGCCAGCAGCCCGGACAGGGTGCGTGAAACTGAAGCTTTCTTT; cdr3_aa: CASSPDRVRETEAFF
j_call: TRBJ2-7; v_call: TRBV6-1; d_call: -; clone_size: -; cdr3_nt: TGTGCCAGCGGTCCCCGGGGGAGAAGCTACGAGCAGTACTTC; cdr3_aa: CASGPRGRSYEQYF
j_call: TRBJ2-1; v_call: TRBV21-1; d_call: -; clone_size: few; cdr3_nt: TGTGCCAGCAGCGCTCAAGGACTAGCGGCCTCCTACAATGAGCAGTTCTTC; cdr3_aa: CASSAQGLAASYNEQFF
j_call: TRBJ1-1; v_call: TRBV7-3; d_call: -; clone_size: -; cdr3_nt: TGTGCCAGCAGCTCACAGATTAACGCTGAAGCTTTCTTT; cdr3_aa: CASSSQINAEAFF
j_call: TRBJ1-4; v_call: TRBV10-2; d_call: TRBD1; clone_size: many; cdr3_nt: TGCGCCAGCAGGGGACAGGGGACCGCGATAAATGAAAAACTGTTTTTT; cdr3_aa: CASRGQGTAINEKLFF
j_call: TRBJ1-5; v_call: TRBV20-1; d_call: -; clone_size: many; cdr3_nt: TGCAGTGCTATACCGGGACTTCCTAATCAGCCCCAGCATTTT; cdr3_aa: CSAIPGLPNQPQHF
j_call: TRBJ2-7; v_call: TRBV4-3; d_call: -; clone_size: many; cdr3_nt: TGCGCCAGCAGCCAAGAAATGGCCGGGAGCTCCTACGAGCAGTACTTC; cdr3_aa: CASSQEMAGSSYEQYF
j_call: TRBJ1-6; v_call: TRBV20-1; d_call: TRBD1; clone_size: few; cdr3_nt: TGCAGTGCTAGAAAGGGACAGGTGAATTCACCCCTCCACTTT; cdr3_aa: CSARKGQVNSPLHF
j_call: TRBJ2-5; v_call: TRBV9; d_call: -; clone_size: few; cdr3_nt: TGTGCCAGCAGCGCCCGGGACGGTGAGGAGACCCAGTACTTC; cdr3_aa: CASSARDGEETQYF
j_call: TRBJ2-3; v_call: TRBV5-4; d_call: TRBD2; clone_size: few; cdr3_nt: TGTGCCAGCAGCATGAGGCTAGCGGGGGCGCTGCGCACAGATACGCAGTATTTT; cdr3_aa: CASSMRLAGALRTDTQYF